The clone carrying this T cell receptor (beta chain) appeared once. What it binds is unknown. Assay: immunoSEQ multiplex PCR; the TCRdb copy retains only in-frame clones and omits some. The repertoire holds over 110,000 clones, with roughly nine tenths as singletons. The data originate from a study of T cell responses to AZD1222 COVID-19 vaccine. Study results and limitations: Repertoire sampling was restricted to post-peak T cell response timepoints.

J lost 4 bases, V lost 3 bases, and 6 bases had no gene match. CDR1 is SGHNT, CDR2 YYREEE, per germline (reference sequence). The CDR3 is 15 residues long. This TCR derives from an adult who received the AZD1222 COVID-19 vaccine. The sample consisted of peripheral blood, taken 28 days after the second AZD1222 dose. V is TRBV5-4 and J is TRBJ2-5, with 10 positions matching TRBD1. Here the CDR3 reads CASSSRDRGLETQYF. As DNA, the CDR3 is TGTGCCAGCAGCTCCCGGGACAGGGGTCTAGAGACCCAGTACTTC.